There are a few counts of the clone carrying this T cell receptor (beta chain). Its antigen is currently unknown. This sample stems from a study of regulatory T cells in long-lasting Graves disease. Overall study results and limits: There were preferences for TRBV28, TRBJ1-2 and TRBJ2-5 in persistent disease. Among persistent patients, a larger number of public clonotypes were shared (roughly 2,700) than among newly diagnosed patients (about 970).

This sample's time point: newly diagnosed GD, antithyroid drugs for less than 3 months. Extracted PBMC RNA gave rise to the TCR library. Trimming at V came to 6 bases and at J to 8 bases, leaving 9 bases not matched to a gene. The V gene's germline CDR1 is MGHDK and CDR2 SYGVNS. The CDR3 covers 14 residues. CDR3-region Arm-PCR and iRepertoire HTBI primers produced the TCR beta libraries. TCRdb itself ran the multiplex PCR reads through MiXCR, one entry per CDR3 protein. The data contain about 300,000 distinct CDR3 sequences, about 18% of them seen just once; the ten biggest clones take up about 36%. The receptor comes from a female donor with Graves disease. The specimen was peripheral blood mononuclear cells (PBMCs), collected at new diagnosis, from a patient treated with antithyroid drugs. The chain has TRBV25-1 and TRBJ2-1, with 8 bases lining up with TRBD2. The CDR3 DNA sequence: TGTGCCAGCAGCGCCGGGACTAGACAACATGAGCAGTTCTTC. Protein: CASSAGTRQHEQFF.